This T cell receptor beta chain was captured in a study of CD8+CD57+ T cells in acquired aplastic anemia. Study-wide context: Isolated CD4+ and CD8+ cells, once sorted, yielded DNA averaging about 3.2 ug. The study, taken as a whole, reports: Patient and control CD8+ Simpson's diversity was not significantly different.

CDR1 SGHRS and CDR2 YFSETQ come from the germline V gene. This CDR3 comprises 16 residues. The trim removed 0 bases at V and 6 bases at J, leaving 10 bases unmatched. Flow cytometry had shown expanded CD8+CD57+ cells in the patients chosen for sequencing. The patients all had a severe acquired aplastic anemia diagnosis. None of the patients had been given any therapy when their blood was sampled. This clonotype was observed at least ten times. Antigen: not known. Profiling that covered TCR beta VDJ and CDR3 relied on genomic DNA as its template. Via MiXCR, TCRdb re-called the reads, giving one row per CDR3 protein. Of some 170,000 distinct CDR3 sequences listed, nearly 65% are singletons.

Specimen: sorted CD4+, CD8+, or CD8+CD57+ T cells (not recorded which) from PBMCs. This sequence joins TRBV5-1 and TRBJ2-3; 7 bases line up with TRBD1. The sequence was obtained from a human donor with aplastic anemia. DNA of the CDR3: TGCGCCAGCAGCTTGGAAGACAGGGTACGATTGGATACGCAGTATTTT. Translation gives CASSLEDRVRLDTQYF.